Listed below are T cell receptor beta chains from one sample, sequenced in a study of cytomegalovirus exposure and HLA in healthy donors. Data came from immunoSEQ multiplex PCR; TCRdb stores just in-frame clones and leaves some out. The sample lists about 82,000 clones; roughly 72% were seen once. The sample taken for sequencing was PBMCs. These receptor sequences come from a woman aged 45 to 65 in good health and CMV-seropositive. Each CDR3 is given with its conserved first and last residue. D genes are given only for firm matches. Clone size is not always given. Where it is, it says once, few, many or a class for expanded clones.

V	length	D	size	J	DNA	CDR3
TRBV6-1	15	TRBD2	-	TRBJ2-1	TGTGCCAGCAGTGAAGAGGTAGCGGGAATGAATGAGCAGTTCTTC	CASSEEVAGMNEQFF
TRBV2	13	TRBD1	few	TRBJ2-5	TGTGCCAGCAGCCCACAGGGGAAAGAGACCCAGTACTTC	CASSPQGKETQYF
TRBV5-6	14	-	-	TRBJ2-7	TGTGCCAGCAGCTCAGCGACGGTTACCTACGAGCAGTACTTC	CASSSATVTYEQYF
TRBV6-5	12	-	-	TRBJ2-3	TGTGCCAGTGGACCGACTACATATACGCAGTATTTT	CASGPTTYTQYF
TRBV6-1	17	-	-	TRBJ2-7	TGTGCCAGCAGTGAACAAAGAATAGCTTCCCCTCTCTACGAGCAGTACTTC	CASSEQRIASPLYEQYF
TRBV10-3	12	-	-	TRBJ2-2	TGTGCCATCAGTCAGGGTCCCGGGGAGCTGTTTTTT	CAISQGPGELFF
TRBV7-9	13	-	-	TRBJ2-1	TGTGCCAGCAGGGAGGACCTCTACAATGAGCAGTTCTTC	CASREDLYNEQFF
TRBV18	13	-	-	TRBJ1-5	TGTGCCAGTTCCGACAGTAGCAATCAGCCCCAGCATTTT	CASSDSSNQPQHF
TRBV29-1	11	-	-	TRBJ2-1	TGCAGCGTGTGCTTAGCGGATGAGCAGTTCTTC	CSVCLADEQFF
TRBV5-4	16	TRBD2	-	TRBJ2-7	TGTGCCAGCAGCTCCGCCCGCGGGGGTTCAAGGCGCGAGCAGTACTTC	CASSSARGGSRREQYF
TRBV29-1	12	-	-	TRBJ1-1	TGCAGCTCCCGCCCGTTTGACTCTGAAGCTTTCTTT	CSSRPFDSEAFF
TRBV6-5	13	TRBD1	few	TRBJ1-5	TGTGCCAGCCAGGGGGCCGGCAATCAGCCCCAGCATTTT	CASQGAGNQPQHF
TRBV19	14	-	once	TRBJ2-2	TGTGCCAGTAGTGCCCGGGAGAACACCGGGGAGCTGTTTTTT	CASSARENTGELFF
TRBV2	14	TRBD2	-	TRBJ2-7	TGTGCCAGCAGTGTTTTGGGACTAGTATCCGAGCAGTACTTC	CASSVLGLVSEQYF
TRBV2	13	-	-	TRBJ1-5	TGTGCCAGCGGTGCGGTCAGCAATCAGCCCCAGCATTTT	CASGAVSNQPQHF
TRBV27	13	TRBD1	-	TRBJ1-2	TGTGCCAGCAGCACGTACACAGGGGGAGGCTACACCTTC	CASSTYTGGGYTF
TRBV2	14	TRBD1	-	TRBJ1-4	TGTGCCAGCAGATTGGACAGGGCGGGTGAAAAACTGTTTTTT	CASRLDRAGEKLFF
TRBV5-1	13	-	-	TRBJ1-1	TGCGCCAGCGGGTCAAACAGTTACACTGAAGCTTTCTTT	CASGSNSYTEAFF
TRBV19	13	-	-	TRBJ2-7	TGTGCCACTAGGCGGAGCGGCCAATACGAGCAGTACTTC	CATRRSGQYEQYF
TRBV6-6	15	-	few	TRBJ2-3	TGTGCCAGCAGTACTGCGGAGGTATTCACAGATACGCAGTATTTT	CASSTAEVFTDTQYF
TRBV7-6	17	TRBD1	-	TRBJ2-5	TGTGCCAGCAGCTTAGGGACAGGGTACCCCGCTCAAGAGACCCAGTACTTC	CASSLGTGYPAQETQYF
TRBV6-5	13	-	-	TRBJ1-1	TGTGCCAGCAGTATCCCGGGGGGTACTGAAGCTTTCTTT	CASSIPGGTEAFF
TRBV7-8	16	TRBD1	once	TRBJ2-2	TGTGCCAGCAGCTTAGTGGGCAGGGGGATAAGAGGGGAGCTGTTTTTT	CASSLVGRGIRGELFF
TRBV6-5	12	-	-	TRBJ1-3	TGTGCCAGCCTGGCAGAAGGAAACACCATATATTTT	CASLAEGNTIYF
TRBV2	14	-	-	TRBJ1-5	TGTGCCAGCAGTGAAGGACGTACGGGGCAGCCCCAGCATTTT	CASSEGRTGQPQHF
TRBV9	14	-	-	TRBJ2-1	TGTGCCAGCAGCTCGTGGGACTCATACAATGAGCAGTTCTTC	CASSSWDSYNEQFF
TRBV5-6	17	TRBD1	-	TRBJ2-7	TGTGCCAGCAGCCGACGGACAGGGGGCAATGGTGTCTACGAGCAGTACTTC	CASSRRTGGNGVYEQYF
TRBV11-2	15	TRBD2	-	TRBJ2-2	TGTGCCAGCAGCTTACGAGCGGGGGGCACCGGGGAGCTGTTTTTT	CASSLRAGGTGELFF
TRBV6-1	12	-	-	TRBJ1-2	TGTGCCAGCAGTGAGGCCAATTATGGCTACACCTTC	CASSEANYGYTF
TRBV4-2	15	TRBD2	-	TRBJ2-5	TGTGCCAGCAGCCAAGGCCCTAGCGGGAGGGAGACCCAGTACTTC	CASSQGPSGRETQYF
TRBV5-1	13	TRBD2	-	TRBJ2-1	TGCGCCAGCAGCTTGGATGGACTAGCGGAGCAGTTCTTC	CASSLDGLAEQFF
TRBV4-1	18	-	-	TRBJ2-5	TGCGCCAGCAGCCAAGAGTTTAAGGGGCGCTACCCCCAAGAGACCCAGTACTTC	CASSQEFKGRYPQETQYF
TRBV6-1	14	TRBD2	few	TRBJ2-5	TGTGCCAGCAGGGCCGGGACTAGGGAAGAGACCCAGTACTTC	CASRAGTREETQYF
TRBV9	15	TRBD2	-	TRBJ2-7	TGTGCCAGCAGCGAGGGTTTGGCGGGAGGCTACGAGCAGTACTTC	CASSEGLAGGYEQYF
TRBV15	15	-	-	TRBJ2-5	TGTGCCACCAGCAGAGTTCGGGAGCAACCGGTGACCCAGTACTTC	CATSRVREQPVTQYF
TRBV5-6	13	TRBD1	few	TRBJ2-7	TGTGCCAGCAGCTCATTAGACAGGGACGAGCAGTACTTC	CASSSLDRDEQYF
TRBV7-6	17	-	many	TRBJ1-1	TGTGCCAGCAGCCCCCGGGAAGGGAGAGAGAAAAACACTGAAGCTTTCTTT	CASSPREGREKNTEAFF
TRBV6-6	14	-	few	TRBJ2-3	TGTGCCAGCAAAGGGGGAGTGAGGATAGATACGCAGTATTTT	CASKGGVRIDTQYF
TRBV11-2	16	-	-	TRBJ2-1	TGTGCCAGCAGCTCCAGGGCCCCCCGCTCCTACAATGAGCAGTTCTTC	CASSSRAPRSYNEQFF
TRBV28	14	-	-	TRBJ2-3	TGTGCCAGCAGTCCCGCGGACAGAGCAGATACGCAGTATTTT	CASSPADRADTQYF
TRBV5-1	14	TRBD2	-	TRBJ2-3	TGCGCCAGCAGCCGGACTAGCGGCACAGATACGCAGTATTTT	CASSRTSGTDTQYF
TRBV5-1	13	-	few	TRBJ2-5	TGCGCCAGCAGCTCCCGGACAAAAGAGACCCAGTACTTC	CASSSRTKETQYF
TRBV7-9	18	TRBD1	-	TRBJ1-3	TGTGCCAGCAGCTTCATCGACAGGGGCACTTTCTCTGGAAACACCATATATTTT	CASSFIDRGTFSGNTIYF
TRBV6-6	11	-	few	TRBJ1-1	TGTGCCAGCGGATGGACAGCGAGGGCTTTCTTT	CASGWTARAFF
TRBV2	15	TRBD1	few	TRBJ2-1	TGTGCCAGCAGCGAAATCCGGGACAGAAACAATGAGCAGTTCTTC	CASSEIRDRNNEQFF
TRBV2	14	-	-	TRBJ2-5	TGTGCCAGCAGGGCGTTTTCAGGGGAGGAGACCCAGTACTTC	CASRAFSGEETQYF
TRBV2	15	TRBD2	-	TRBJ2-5	TGTGCCAGCAGTGTGCTTAGCGGGAGTACGGTGACCCAGTACTTC	CASSVLSGSTVTQYF
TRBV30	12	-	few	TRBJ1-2	TGTGCCTGGAGTGGTATTAACTATGGCTACACCTTC	CAWSGINYGYTF
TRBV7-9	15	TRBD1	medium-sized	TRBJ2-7	TGTGCCAGCAGCTTAGAGGGGACAGGGCGCTACGAGCAGTACTTC	CASSLEGTGRYEQYF
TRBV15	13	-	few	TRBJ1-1	TGTGCCACCAGCAGCCACGGGGGCACTGAAGCTTTCTTT	CATSSHGGTEAFF
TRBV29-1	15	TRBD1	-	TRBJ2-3	TGCAGCTACACCCCACAGGGGGTGAGTCCAGATACGCAGTATTTT	CSYTPQGVSPDTQYF
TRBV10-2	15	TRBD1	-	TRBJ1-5	TGCGCCAGCAGGGGGGACAGGGGATCAGTTCAGCCCCAGCATTTT	CASRGDRGSVQPQHF
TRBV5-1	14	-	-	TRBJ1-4	TGCGCCAGCAGCTTCAGCGCAACTAATGAAAAACTGTTTTTT	CASSFSATNEKLFF
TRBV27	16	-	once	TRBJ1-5	TGTGCCAGCAGTCCACTGAGGGGGAGTAGCAATCAGCCCCAGCATTTT	CASSPLRGSSNQPQHF
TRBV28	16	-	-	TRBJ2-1	TGTGCCAGCAGGGCAACAGAGGGAGGCTCCTACAATGAGCAGTTCTTC	CASRATEGGSYNEQFF
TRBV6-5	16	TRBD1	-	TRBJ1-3	TGTGCCAGCAGTTCCTCCGGACAGGCGAGGGGAAACACCATATATTTT	CASSSSGQARGNTIYF
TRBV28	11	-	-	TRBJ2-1	TGTGCCAGCAGTTCTAATTATGAGCAGTTCTTC	CASSSNYEQFF
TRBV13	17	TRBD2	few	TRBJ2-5	TGTGCCAGCAGCTTAAGACTAGCGGGAGGGGCCGGAGAGACCCAGTACTTC	CASSLRLAGGAGETQYF
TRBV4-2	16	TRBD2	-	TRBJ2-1	TGTGCCAGCAGCCAAGGGTTGCGGGAGTCTGATAATGAGCAGTTCTTC	CASSQGLRESDNEQFF